This record concerns one T cell receptor (beta chain) sequence. The data stem from a study of T cells in Graves' hyperthyroidism and ophthalmopathy. TCR beta CDR3 regions were amplified from RNA transcripts. First-round RT-PCR targeting the TCR CDR3 was performed with the HTBI primer set. TCRdb itself ran the multiplex PCR reads through MiXCR, one entry per CDR3 protein. The top ten hold roughly 19% of the sample, which has 550,000 to 600,000 distinct CDR3 sequences, 46% seen once. The CDR3 totals 11 residues. The V and J ends lost 4 bases and 15 bases respectively, with 9 bases between them. The V gene's germline CDR1 is KGHDR and CDR2 SFDVKD. Patients with uncontrolled infections, other autoimmune diseases, pregnancy or lactation were excluded.

This chain uses TRBV24-1 with TRBJ2-6; D not certain. The receptor comes from an adult woman with Graves' disease, either hyperthyroidism or ophthalmopathy (not recorded which). Sample: peripheral blood or thyroid tissue (not recorded which). As DNA, the CDR3 is TGTGCCACCAGTGAGCCTACTAACCTGACTTTC. It translates to CATSEPTNLTF.